The sequence of this TCR beta chain was determined in a study of T cells in localized non-small cell lung cancer. Study-wide findings and caveats: Overall survival was longer when the density of T cells in the blood was higher. The greatest T cell clonality was found in uninvolved adjacent lung (higher than in tumor). Paired adjacent lung recovered a median roughly 50 of the top 100 tumor clones.

Comment on this clone: Antigen: not known.

Clones were read by immunoSEQ multiplex PCR, and TCRdb kept only the in-frame ones, dropping some. The profile covers more than 8,000 clones, with approximately 59% appearing a single time and 8% taken by the ten largest. The source was lymph node tissue, collected before any cancer treatment. This TCR was recovered from a male donor older than 55 with stage I squamous cell lung carcinoma.

CDR3 nucleotides: TGTGCCACTGCTAGGGGAGGCACCTACAATGAGCAGTTCTTC. This encodes CATARGGTYNEQFF. This rearrangement joins TRBV15 to TRBJ2-1, with D possibly TRBD2 on 6 matching bases. V was shortened by 9 bases and J by 2 bases, with 14 bases between the two germline ends. Germline V gene sequence: CDR1 LNHNV, CDR2 YYDKDF (reference sequence). This CDR3 region has 14 residues.